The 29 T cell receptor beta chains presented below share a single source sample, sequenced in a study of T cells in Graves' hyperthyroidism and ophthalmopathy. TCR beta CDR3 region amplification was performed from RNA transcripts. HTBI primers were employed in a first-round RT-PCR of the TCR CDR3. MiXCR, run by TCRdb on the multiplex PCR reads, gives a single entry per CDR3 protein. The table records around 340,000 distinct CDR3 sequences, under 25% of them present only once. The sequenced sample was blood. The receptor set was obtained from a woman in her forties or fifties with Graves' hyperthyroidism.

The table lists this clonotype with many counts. CDR3 sequence reads: CASQHGGAQETQYF. Written as DNA, the CDR3 is TGTGCCAGTCAACATGGCGGAGCACAAGAGACCCAGTACTTC. This rearrangement joins TRBV28 to TRBJ2-5, with no clear D. Looked up from germline, CDR1 is MDHEN and CDR2 is SYDVKM. The CDR3 consists of 14 residues. V was trimmed by 9 bases and J by 2 bases, leaving 16 bases between them.

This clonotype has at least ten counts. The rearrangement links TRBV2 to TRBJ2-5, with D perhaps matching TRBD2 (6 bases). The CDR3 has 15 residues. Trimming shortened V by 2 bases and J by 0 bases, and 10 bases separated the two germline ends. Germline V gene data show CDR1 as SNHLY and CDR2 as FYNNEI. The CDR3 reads CASSERDWYQETQYF. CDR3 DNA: TGTGCCAGCAGTGAACGGGACTGGTACCAAGAGACCCAGTACTTC. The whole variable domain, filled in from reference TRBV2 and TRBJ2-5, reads EPEVTQTPSHQVTQMGQEVILRCVPISNHLYFYWYRQILGQKVEFLVSFYNNEISEKSEIFDDQFSVERPDGSNFTLKIRSTKLEDSAMYFCASSERDWYQETQYFGPGTRLLVL.

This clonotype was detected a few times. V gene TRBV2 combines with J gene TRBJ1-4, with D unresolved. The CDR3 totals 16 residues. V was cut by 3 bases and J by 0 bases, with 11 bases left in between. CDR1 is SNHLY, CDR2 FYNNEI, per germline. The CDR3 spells CASSDNIYATNEKLFF. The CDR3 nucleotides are TGTGCCAGCAGTGACAACATCTATGCAACTAATGAAAAACTGTTTTTT.

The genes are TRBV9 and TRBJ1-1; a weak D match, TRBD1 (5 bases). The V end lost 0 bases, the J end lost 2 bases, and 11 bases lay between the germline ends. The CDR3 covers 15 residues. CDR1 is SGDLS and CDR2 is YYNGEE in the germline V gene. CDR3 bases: TGTGCCAGCAGCGTAGTGGCGGGGGGTAACACTGAAGCTTTCTTT. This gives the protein CASSVVAGGNTEAFF.

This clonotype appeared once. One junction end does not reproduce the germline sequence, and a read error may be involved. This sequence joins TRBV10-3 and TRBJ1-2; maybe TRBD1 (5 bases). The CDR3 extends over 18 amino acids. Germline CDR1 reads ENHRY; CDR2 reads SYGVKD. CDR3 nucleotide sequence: TGTGCCAGCAGTGAACAGCGGGACCGCTCGGGGAGGTTACATGGCTACACCTTC. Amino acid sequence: CASSEQRDRSGRLHGYTF.

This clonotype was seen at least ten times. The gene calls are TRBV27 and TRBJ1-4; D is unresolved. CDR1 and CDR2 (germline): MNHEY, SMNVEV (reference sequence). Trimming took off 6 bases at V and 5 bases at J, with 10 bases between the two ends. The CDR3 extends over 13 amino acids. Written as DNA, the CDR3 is TGTGCCAGCAGAAGACTCAACAATGAAAAACTGTTTTTT. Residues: CASRRLNNEKLFF.

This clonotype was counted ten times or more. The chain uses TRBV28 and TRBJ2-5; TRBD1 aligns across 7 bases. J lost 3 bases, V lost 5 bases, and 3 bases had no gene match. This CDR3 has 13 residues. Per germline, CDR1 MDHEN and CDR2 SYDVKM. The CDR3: CASSPGTEETQYF. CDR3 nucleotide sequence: TGTGCCAGCAGTCCCGGGACAGAAGAGACCCAGTACTTC.

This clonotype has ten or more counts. This chain's CDR3 is CASSPGVGAPPYNEQFF. CDR3 DNA sequence: TGCGCCAGCAGCCCTGGGGTTGGGGCCCCACCCTACAATGAGCAGTTCTTC. The rearrangement uses TRBV5-1 and TRBJ2-1, with TRBD1 as a possible D gene (5 bases). Trimming took 4 bases from V and 2 from J, leaving 19 bases between them. Germline assignment: CDR1 SGHRS and CDR2 YFSETQ. The CDR3 is 17 residues long.

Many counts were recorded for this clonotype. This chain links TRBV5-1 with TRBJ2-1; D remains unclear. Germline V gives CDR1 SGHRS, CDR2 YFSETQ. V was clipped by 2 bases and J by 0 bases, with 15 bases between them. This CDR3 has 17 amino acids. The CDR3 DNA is TGCGCCAGCAGCTTAGACAATAGGCCCTCCTCCTACAATGAGCAGTTCTTC. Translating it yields CASSLDNRPSSYNEQFF. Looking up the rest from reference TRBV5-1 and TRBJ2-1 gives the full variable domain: KAGVTQTPRYLIKTRGQQVTLSCSPISGHRSVSWYQQTPGQGLQFLFEYFSETQRNKGNFPGRFSGRQFSNSRSEMNVSTLELGDSALYLCASSLDNRPSSYNEQFFGPGTRLTVL.

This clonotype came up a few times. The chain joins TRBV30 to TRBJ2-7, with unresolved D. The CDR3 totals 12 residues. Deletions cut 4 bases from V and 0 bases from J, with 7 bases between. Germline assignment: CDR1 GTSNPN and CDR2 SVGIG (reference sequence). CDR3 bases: TGTGCCTGGACCCCCCACTCCTACGAGCAGTACTTC. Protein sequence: CAWTPHSYEQYF.

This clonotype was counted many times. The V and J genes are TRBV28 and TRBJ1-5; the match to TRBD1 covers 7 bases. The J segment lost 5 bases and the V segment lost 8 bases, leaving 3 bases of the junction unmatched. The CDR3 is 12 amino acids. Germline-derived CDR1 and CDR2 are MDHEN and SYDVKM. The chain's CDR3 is CASDRAHQPQHF. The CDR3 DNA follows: TGTGCCAGCGACAGGGCCCATCAGCCCCAGCATTTT.

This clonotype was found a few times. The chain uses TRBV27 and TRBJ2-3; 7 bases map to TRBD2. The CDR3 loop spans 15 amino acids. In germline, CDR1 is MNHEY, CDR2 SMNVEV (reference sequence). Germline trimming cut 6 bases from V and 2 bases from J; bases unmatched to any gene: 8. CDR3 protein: CASSLGLVDTDTQYF. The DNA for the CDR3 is TGTGCCAGCAGCCTCGGACTAGTCGACACAGATACGCAGTATTTT.

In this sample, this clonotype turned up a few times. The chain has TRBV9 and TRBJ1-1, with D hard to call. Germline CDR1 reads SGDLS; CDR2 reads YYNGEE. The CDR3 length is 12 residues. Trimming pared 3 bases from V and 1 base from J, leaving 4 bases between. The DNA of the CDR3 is TGTGCCAGCAGCGCCTCGAACACTGAAGCTTTCTTT. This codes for CASSASNTEAFF.

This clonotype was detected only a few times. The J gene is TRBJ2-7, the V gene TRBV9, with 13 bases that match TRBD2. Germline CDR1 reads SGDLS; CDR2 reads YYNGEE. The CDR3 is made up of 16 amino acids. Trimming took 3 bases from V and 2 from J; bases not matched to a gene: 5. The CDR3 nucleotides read TGTGCCAGCAGCGACGGGACTAGCGGGAAGACCTACGAGCAGTACTTC. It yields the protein CASSDGTSGKTYEQYF.

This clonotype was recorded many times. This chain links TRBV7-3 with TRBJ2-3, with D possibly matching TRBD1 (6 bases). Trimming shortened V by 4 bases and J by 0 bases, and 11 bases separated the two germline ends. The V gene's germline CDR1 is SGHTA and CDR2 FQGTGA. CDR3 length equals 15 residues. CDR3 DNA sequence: TGTGCCAGCAGCTCGGGACATCCTAGCACAGATACGCAGTATTTT. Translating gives CASSSGHPSTDTQYF.

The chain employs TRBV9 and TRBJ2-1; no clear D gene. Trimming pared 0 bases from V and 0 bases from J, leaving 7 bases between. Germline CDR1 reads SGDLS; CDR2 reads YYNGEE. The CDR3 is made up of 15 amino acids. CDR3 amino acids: CASSVEPSSYNEQFF. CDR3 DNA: TGTGCCAGCAGCGTAGAGCCCAGCTCCTACAATGAGCAGTTCTTC.

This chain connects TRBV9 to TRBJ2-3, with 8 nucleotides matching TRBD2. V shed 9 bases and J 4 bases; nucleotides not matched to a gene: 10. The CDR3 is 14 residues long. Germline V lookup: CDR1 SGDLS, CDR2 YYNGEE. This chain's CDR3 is CATPLAGGPDTQYF. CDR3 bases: TGTGCCACTCCCCTAGCGGGTGGACCAGATACGCAGTATTTT.

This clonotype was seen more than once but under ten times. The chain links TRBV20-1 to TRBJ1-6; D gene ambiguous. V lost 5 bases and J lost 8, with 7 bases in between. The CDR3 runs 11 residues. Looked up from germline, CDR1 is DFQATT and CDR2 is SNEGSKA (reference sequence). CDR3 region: CSAGPHSPLHF. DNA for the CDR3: TGCAGTGCTGGTCCGCATTCACCCCTCCACTTT.

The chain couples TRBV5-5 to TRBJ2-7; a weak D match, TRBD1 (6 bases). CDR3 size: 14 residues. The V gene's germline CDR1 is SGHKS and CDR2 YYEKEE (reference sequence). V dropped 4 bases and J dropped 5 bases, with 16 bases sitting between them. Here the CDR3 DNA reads TGTGCCAGCAGCCTTGGACAGAGGTCCCACGAGCAGTACTTC. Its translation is CASSLGQRSHEQYF.

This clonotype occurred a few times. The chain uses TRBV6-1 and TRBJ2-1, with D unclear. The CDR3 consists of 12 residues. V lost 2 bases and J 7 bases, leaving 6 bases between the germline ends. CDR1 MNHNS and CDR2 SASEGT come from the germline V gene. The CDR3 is CASSESLNEQFF. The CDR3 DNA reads TGTGCCAGCAGTGAAAGTCTTAATGAGCAGTTCTTC.

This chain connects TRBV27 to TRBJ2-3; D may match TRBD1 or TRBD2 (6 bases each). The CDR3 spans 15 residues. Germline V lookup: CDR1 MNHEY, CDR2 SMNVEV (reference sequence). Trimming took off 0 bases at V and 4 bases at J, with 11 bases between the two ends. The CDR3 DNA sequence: TGTGCCAGCAGTTTATCGCGGGACATCTCAGATACGCAGTATTTT. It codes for CASSLSRDISDTQYF.

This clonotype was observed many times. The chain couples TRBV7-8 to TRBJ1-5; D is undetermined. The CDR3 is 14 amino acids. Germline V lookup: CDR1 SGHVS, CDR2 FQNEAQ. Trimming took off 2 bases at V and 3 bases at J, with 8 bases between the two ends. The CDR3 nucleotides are TGTGCCAGCAGCTTATCGCTTGCCAATCAGCCCCAGCATTTT. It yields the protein CASSLSLANQPQHF.

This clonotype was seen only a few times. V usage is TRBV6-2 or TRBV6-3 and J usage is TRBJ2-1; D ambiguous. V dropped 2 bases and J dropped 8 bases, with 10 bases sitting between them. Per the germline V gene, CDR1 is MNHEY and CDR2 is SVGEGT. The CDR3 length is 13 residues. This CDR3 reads CASSYATVYEQFF. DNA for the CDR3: TGTGCCAGCAGTTACGCAACGGTCTATGAGCAGTTCTTC.

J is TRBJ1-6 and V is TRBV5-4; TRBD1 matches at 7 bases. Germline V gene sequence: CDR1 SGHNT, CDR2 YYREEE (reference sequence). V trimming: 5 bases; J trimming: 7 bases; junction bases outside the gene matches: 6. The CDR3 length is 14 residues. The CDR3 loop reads CASRRDSQNSPLHF. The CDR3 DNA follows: TGTGCCAGCAGACGGGACAGTCAAAATTCACCCCTCCACTTT.

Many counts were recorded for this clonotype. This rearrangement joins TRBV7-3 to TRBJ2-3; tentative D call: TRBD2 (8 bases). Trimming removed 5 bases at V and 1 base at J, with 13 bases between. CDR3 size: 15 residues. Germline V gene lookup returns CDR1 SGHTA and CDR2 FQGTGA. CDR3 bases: TGTGCCAGCAGCCCGGGAGGGGGCCGCACAGATACGCAGTATTTT. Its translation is CASSPGGGRTDTQYF.

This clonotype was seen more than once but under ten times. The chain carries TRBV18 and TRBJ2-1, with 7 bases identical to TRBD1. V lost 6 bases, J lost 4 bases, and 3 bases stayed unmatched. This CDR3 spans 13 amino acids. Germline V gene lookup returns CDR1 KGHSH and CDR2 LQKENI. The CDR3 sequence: CASSEQGYNEQFF. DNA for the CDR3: TGTGCCAGCTCGGAACAGGGGTACAATGAGCAGTTCTTC.

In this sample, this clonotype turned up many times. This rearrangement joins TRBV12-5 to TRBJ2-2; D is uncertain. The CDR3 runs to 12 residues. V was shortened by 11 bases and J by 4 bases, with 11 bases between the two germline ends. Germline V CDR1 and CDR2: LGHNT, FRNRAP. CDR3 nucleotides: TGTGCTGTCAACTGGGGCACCGGGGAGCTGTTTTTT. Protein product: CAVNWGTGELFF. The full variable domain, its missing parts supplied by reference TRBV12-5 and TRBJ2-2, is DARVTQTPRHKVTEMGQEVTMRCQPILGHNTVFWYRQTMMQGLELLAYFRNRAPLDDSGMPKDRFSAEMPDATLATLKIQPSEPRDSAVYFCAVNWGTGELFFGEGSRLTVL.

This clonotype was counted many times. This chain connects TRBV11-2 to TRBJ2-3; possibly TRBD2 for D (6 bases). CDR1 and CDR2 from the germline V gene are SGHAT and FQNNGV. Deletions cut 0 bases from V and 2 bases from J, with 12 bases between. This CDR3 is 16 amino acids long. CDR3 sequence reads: CASSLDLGGLTDTQYF. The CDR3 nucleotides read TGTGCCAGCAGCTTAGATCTGGGGGGACTCACAGATACGCAGTATTTT. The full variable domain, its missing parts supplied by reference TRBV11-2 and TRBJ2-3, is EAGVAQSPRYKIIEKRQSVAFWCNPISGHATLYWYQQILGQGPKLLIQFQNNGVVDDSQLPKDRFSAERLKGVDSTLKIQPAKLEDSAVYLCASSLDLGGLTDTQYFGPGTRLTVL.

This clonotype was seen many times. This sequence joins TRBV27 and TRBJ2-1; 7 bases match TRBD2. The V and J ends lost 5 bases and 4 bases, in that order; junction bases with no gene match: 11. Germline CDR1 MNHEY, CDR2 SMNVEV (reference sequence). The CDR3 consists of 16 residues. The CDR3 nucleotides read TGTGCCAGCAGTATGGAAGCGGGAAGGTATTACAATGAGCAGTTCTTC. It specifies CASSMEAGRYYNEQFF.